Following are 29 T cell receptor beta chains from one sample sequenced in a study of blood T cells in healthy people across ages. Primers used in a second PCR of about 7 to 11 cycles were a sample-barcoded 5' primer and a J-beta primer mix. TCRdb processed the 5' RACE reads anew with MiXCR; each CDR3 protein has one entry. Counted here are 1.5 million to 2 million distinct CDR3 sequences, around half occurring once; the ten biggest clones make up approximately 2%. What was sequenced was blood. The receptor source for this set is a woman between 35 and 50 years old in good health.

The gene calls are TRBV5-1 and TRBJ2-3; 7 bases fit TRBD1. This CDR3 comprises 14 residues. CDR1 and CDR2 from the germline V gene are SGHRS and YFSETQ. The V segment lost 2 bases and the J segment 4 bases; nucleotides outside the gene matches: 4. The CDR3 region has the DNA TGCGCCAGCAGCTTCGGACAGGTGGCAGATACGCAGTATTTT. Its protein is CASSFGQVADTQYF.

This clonotype was detected ten times or more. The chain joins TRBV29-1 to TRBJ2-5, with 7 positions matching TRBD1. The germline V gene encodes CDR1 SQVTM and CDR2 ANQGSEA. V lost 4 bases to trimming and J lost 5 bases; unmatched junction nucleotides: 10. The CDR3 covers 14 residues. CDR3 residues: CSVATDREKETQYF. DNA for the CDR3: TGCAGCGTTGCGACAGACAGGGAGAAGGAGACCCAGTACTTC.

In its sample, this clonotype was seen a few times. The chain links TRBV9 to TRBJ1-2; 9 positions match TRBD1. Germline V gives CDR1 SGDLS, CDR2 YYNGEE. The CDR3 runs to 17 residues. Trimming cost V 3 bases and J 1 base; bases outside gene matches: 10. The CDR3 here is CASSARLLGQGNYGYTF. CDR3 DNA: TGTGCCAGCAGCGCGAGACTTTTGGGACAGGGTAACTATGGCTACACCTTC.

The V gene is TRBV12-3 or TRBV12-4, the J gene TRBJ1-5; 7 bases agree with TRBD1. Trimming took 6 bases from V and 1 from J; bases not matched to a gene: 6. The CDR3 contains 15 residues. The DNA for the CDR3 is TGTGCCAGCAGAACGACAGGGTCGAGCAATCAGCCCCAGCATTTT. It specifies CASRTTGSSNQPQHF.

The chain has TRBV18 and TRBJ2-3; 12 bases match TRBD1. J was trimmed by 0 bases and V by 2 bases; bases with no gene match: 3. The CDR3 consists of 17 residues. Germline CDR1 is KGHSH and CDR2 is LQKENI. The DNA for the CDR3 is TGTGCCAGCTCACCAAGGGGACAGGGGGCGAGCACAGATACGCAGTATTTT. Its protein is CASSPRGQGASTDTQYF. The full variable domain, in which reference TRBV18 and TRBJ2-3 provide the parts outside the CDR3, is NAGVMQNPRHLVRRRGQEARLRCSPMKGHSHVYWYRQLPEEGLKFMVYLQKENIIDESGMPKERFSAEFPKEGPSILRIQQVVRGDSAAYFCASSPRGQGASTDTQYFGPGTRLTVL.

V gene TRBV9 combines with J gene TRBJ2-3; 8 nucleotides align to TRBD2. The CDR3 has 19 residues. The V gene end was trimmed by 0 bases and the J gene end by 0 bases; junction bases not matched to a gene: 12. In germline, CDR1 is SGDLS, CDR2 YYNGEE. The CDR3 here is CASSVDPLIAGTSTDTQYF. For the CDR3, the DNA is TGTGCCAGCAGCGTAGATCCGTTAATAGCGGGGACGAGCACAGATACGCAGTATTTT.

This clonotype was observed a handful of times. The CDR3 nucleotides read TGTGCCAGCAGCCCCCCGGGGACAGAGTACGAGCAGTACTTC. This gives the protein CASSPPGTEYEQYF. The chain links TRBV2 to TRBJ2-7, with 7 bases identical to TRBD1. This CDR3 comprises 14 residues. CDR1 is SNHLY, CDR2 FYNNEI, per germline. The trim removed 6 bases at V and 4 bases at J, leaving 9 bases unmatched.

This clonotype has just a few counts. This chain links TRBV20-1 with TRBJ2-7; D is perhaps TRBD1 (5 bases). V was pared by 0 bases and J by 0 bases, with 15 bases between. Germline-derived CDR1 and CDR2 are DFQATT and SNEGSKA (reference sequence). This CDR3 comprises 16 residues. CDR3 region: CSARDVGALLSYEQYF. The CDR3 nucleotides read TGCAGTGCTAGAGATGTTGGGGCACTCCTCTCCTACGAGCAGTACTTC.

This clonotype has only a few counts. The V and J genes are TRBV20-1 and TRBJ2-7; 9 nucleotides line up with TRBD1. The CDR3 length is 15 residues. Trimming removed 3 bases from V and 3 bases from J; junction bases left unmatched: 9. Germline CDR1 is DFQATT and CDR2 is SNEGSKA (reference sequence). The CDR3 DNA follows: TGCAGTGCTAGGGAGCTGACAGGGGGAATCTACGAGCAGTACTTC. Its translation: CSARELTGGIYEQYF.

The V gene is TRBV7-9, the J gene TRBJ2-5; D call uncertain. Trimming removed 5 bases from V and 1 base from J, with 11 bases in between. This CDR3 is 14 amino acids long. The V gene's germline CDR1 is SEHNR and CDR2 FQNEAQ (reference sequence). The CDR3, as DNA: TGTGCCAGCAGCCCCCCCGGGTTCCAAGAGACCCAGTACTTC. This gives the protein CASSPPGFQETQYF.

This sequence joins TRBV6-2 or TRBV6-3 and TRBJ2-7; 7 bases are shared with TRBD1. The germline V gene encodes CDR1 MNHEY and CDR2 SVGEGT. The CDR3 is 17 residues long. J lost 3 bases, V lost 0 bases, and 11 bases had no gene match. Here the CDR3 DNA reads TGTGCCAGCAGTTACTCGATCCCCAACACAGGGGTCTACGAGCAGTACTTC. Residues: CASSYSIPNTGVYEQYF.

The chain employs TRBV12-3 or TRBV12-4 and TRBJ1-2, with 8 bases lining up with TRBD1. The ends lost 5 bases at V and 6 bases at J; junction bases unmatched: 11. The CDR3 covers 15 residues. The CDR3 DNA follows: TGTGCCAGCAGTAGATCTCAGGGGGCGGGGAATGGCTACACCTTC. Encoded protein: CASSRSQGAGNGYTF.

This clonotype was counted a few times. The chain is built from TRBV11-2 and TRBJ2-7; no clear D gene. Germline values: CDR1 SGHAT, CDR2 FQNNGV. The CDR3 extends over 14 amino acids. Trimming took 5 bases from V and 6 from J, leaving 17 bases between them. The DNA for the CDR3 is TGTGCCAGCAGCCCGGGCTGGGATTCGGGCGAGCAGTACTTC. Its translation: CASSPGWDSGEQYF.

The V call is TRBV10-3, the J call TRBJ2-7; D unresolved. V was shortened by 8 bases and J by 5 bases, with 16 bases between the two germline ends. This CDR3 spans 13 amino acids. In germline, CDR1 is ENHRY, CDR2 SYGVKD. CDR3 residues: CAIRRTGEDEQYF. The CDR3 DNA is TGTGCCATCCGAAGGACGGGCGAGGACGAGCAGTACTTC.

This clonotype has just a few counts. The J gene is TRBJ2-1, the V gene TRBV7-2; tentatively, D is TRBD1 (6 bases). CDR1 is SGHTA and CDR2 is FQGNSA in the germline V gene. This CDR3 comprises 15 residues. Trimming removed 0 bases at V and 6 bases at J, with 12 bases between. CDR3: CASSLAGQGRNEQFF. The CDR3 nucleotides read TGTGCCAGCAGCTTAGCGGGACAAGGACGCAATGAGCAGTTCTTC.

The rearrangement joins TRBV7-2 to TRBJ2-1; D ambiguous. CDR3 length: 15 amino acids. CDR1 and CDR2 (germline): SGHTA, FQGNSA. The V and J ends lost 6 bases and 3 bases respectively, with 15 bases between them. The CDR3 loop is CASRLNVGHYNEQFF. The CDR3, as DNA: TGTGCCAGCAGATTAAATGTTGGCCACTACAATGAGCAGTTCTTC. Full variable domain (missing parts from reference TRBV7-2 and TRBJ2-1): GAGVSQSPSNKVTEKGKDVELRCDPISGHTALYWYRQSLGQGLEFLIYFQGNSAPDKSGLPSDRFSAERTGGSVSTLTIQRTQQEDSAVYLCASRLNVGHYNEQFFGPGTRLTVL.

This clonotype occurred many times. The junction shows a germline mismatch at one end, possibly a read error. The chain couples TRBV5-1 to TRBJ2-3, with D uncertain. The CDR3 has 13 residues. Germline V gene data show CDR1 as SGHRS and CDR2 as YFSETQ. CDR3 DNA: TGTGCCAGCAGCTTAGAGGGCACAGATACGCAGTATTTT. This translates into CASSLEGTDTQYF.

This clonotype was seen only a few times. The CDR3 spells CASSPPPRLAGDSYEQYF. DNA of the CDR3: TGTGCCAGCAGCCCCCCCCCACGACTAGCGGGGGACTCCTACGAGCAGTACTTC. The chain couples TRBV7-2 to TRBJ2-7; 12 bases align to TRBD2. Germline CDR1 reads SGHTA; CDR2 reads FQGNSA. The CDR3 covers 18 residues. V lost 5 bases and J lost 0; bases outside the gene matches: 11.

The table lists this clonotype with a few counts. The chain carries TRBV20-1 and TRBJ2-3; 15 nucleotides line up with TRBD2. V lost 6 bases to trimming and J lost 5 bases; unmatched junction nucleotides: 15. Germline CDR1 reads DFQATT; CDR2 reads SNEGSKA (reference sequence). The CDR3 sequence is 18 residues long. The CDR3 region has the DNA TGCAGTGCGGCCGGGACTAGCGGGGGGCCCGGACCTGGAGATACGCAGTATTTT. As protein: CSAAGTSGGPGPGDTQYF.

This clonotype was seen a few times. The V call is TRBV14, the J call TRBJ2-5, with D possibly being TRBD1 (6 bases). V gave up 1 base and J gave up 11 bases, with 11 bases separating them. CDR1 and CDR2 (germline): SGHDN, FVKESK. CDR3 size: 12 residues. CDR3 region: CASSQGRGRQYF. CDR3 nucleotides: TGTGCCAGCAGCCAAGGCAGGGGACGGCAGTACTTC.

The CDR3 reads CASSYSRTSAFNEQFF. The CDR3 DNA sequence: TGTGCCAGCAGTTACTCGAGGACTAGCGCCTTTAATGAGCAGTTCTTC. This rearrangement joins TRBV6-6 to TRBJ2-1, with 9 bases that match TRBD2. The germline CDR1 and CDR2 sequences are MNHNY and SVGAGI (reference sequence). The CDR3 length is 16 residues. The ends lost 0 bases at V and 7 bases at J; junction bases unmatched: 7.

This clonotype was picked up a small number of times. The J gene is TRBJ1-5, the V gene TRBV20-1; 7 positions agree with TRBD1. The CDR3 is 16 residues long. Losses at the gene ends were 1 base for V and 5 bases for J; bases not matched to a gene: 11. CDR1 and CDR2 from the germline V gene are DFQATT and SNEGSKA (reference sequence). The CDR3: CSARARRTGLDQPQHF. The CDR3 DNA reads as TGCAGTGCTAGAGCCCGCAGGACAGGACTGGATCAGCCCCAGCATTTT.

In this sample, this clonotype turned up once. The V call is TRBV7-2, the J call TRBJ1-6; 9 bases agree with TRBD1. With 5 bases clipped from V and 10 bases from J, the junction kept 9 bases outside the gene matches. The germline V gene has CDR1 SGHTA and CDR2 FQGNSA. The CDR3 has 15 residues. The CDR3 reads CASSLREGQGSPLHF. The CDR3 coding sequence is TGTGCCAGCAGCCTCAGGGAGGGACAGGGATCACCCCTCCACTTT.

V gene TRBV24-1 combines with J gene TRBJ2-3; 12 nucleotides line up with TRBD1. Germline V gene data show CDR1 as KGHDR and CDR2 as SFDVKD. The V and J ends lost 5 bases and 0 bases, in that order; junction bases with no gene match: 11. The CDR3 has 19 residues. CDR3 sequence: CATSGPPGTGGMSTDTQYF. In nucleotides, the CDR3 is TGTGCCACCAGTGGTCCTCCCGGGACAGGGGGCATGAGCACAGATACGCAGTATTTT.

This clonotype occurred many times. This chain joins TRBV7-2 and TRBJ2-7, with D possibly TRBD1 on 5 matching bases. V was trimmed by 4 bases and J by 6 bases, leaving 22 bases between them. CDR3 length: 16 amino acids. Germline V gene data show CDR1 as SGHTA and CDR2 as FQGNSA. The CDR3 DNA reads TGTGCCAGCAGCTCCCCCGTCCGTCGACAGCGCTTCGAGCAGTACTTC. Translation: CASSSPVRRQRFEQYF.

The chain uses TRBV5-1 and TRBJ2-5, with a possible D match to TRBD1 (5 bases). Trimming took 0 bases from V and 5 from J, leaving 11 bases between them. Germline lookup yields CDR1 SGHRS and CDR2 YFSETQ. This CDR3 is 14 amino acids long. The CDR3 region is CASSLDAGLETQYF. The CDR3 DNA sequence: TGCGCCAGCAGCTTGGACGCAGGGCTGGAGACCCAGTACTTC.

The rearrangement uses TRBV6-2 or TRBV6-3 and TRBJ2-5; TRBD2 is a possible D gene (6 bases). This CDR3 is 15 amino acids long. The germline CDR1 and CDR2 sequences are MNHEY and SVGEGT. Trimming pared 7 bases from V and 0 bases from J, leaving 15 bases between. The CDR3 protein is CASNPRRGYQETQYF. For the CDR3, the DNA is TGTGCCAGCAACCCGCGGCGGGGCTACCAAGAGACCCAGTACTTC.

This clonotype was counted only a few times. This chain uses TRBV20-1 with TRBJ2-3; D perhaps matches TRBD2 (5 bases). The germline V gene encodes CDR1 DFQATT and CDR2 SNEGSKA (reference sequence). CDR3 length equals 14 residues. V gave up 5 bases and J gave up 3 bases, with 15 bases separating them. In DNA form, the CDR3 reads TGCAGTGCTCCTTTCCGGGGAGATACAGATACGCAGTATTTT. The encoded protein is CSAPFRGDTDTQYF.

The chain uses TRBV20-1 and TRBJ2-1; D ambiguous. V was pared by 3 bases and J by 2 bases, with 11 bases between. CDR3 length equals 14 residues. Germline CDR1 DFQATT, CDR2 SNEGSKA (reference sequence). The CDR3 is CSASGTDTYNEQFF. For the CDR3, the DNA is TGCAGTGCTAGTGGAACGGATACCTACAATGAGCAGTTCTTC.